The TCR beta chain under discussion was sequenced for a study of T cells after yellow fever vaccination. There are a few counts of this clonotype. Its target is unknown. Study results and limitations: The secondary response was weaker, and its peak arrived faster, on day 5 versus 15. The booster saw the reappearance of most primary-vaccination clones (about 95% CD4, 88% CD8). FACS-sorted repertoires could harbor abundant contaminating bulk-population clonotypes.

The CDR3 totals 14 residues. The V end lost 4 bases, the J end lost 4 bases, and 13 bases lay between the germline ends. Germline CDR1 is SGHDN and CDR2 is FVKESK. Making TCR cDNA involved 5'RACE template switching, which added UMIs and a universal primer site. Each CDR3 protein is one row after TCRdb ran MiXCR on the 5' RACE reads. The sample gives some 300,000 distinct CDR3 sequences, about 10% of which show up once; around 3.2% is in the top ten. This receptor was taken from a man younger than 30 who received the YFV17D yellow fever vaccine. The material was CD4+ T cells sorted from PBMCs, obtained 45 days after the yellow fever booster vaccination. This sequence joins TRBV14 and TRBJ1-1; tentative D call: TRBD1 (5 bases). CDR3 DNA sequence: TGTGCCAGCAGCCTCTACGGGGACTCCACTGAAGCTTTCTTT. Protein: CASSLYGDSTEAFF. Combining the CDR3 with reference TRBV14 and TRBJ1-1 gives the whole variable domain EAGVTQFPSHSVIEKGQTVTLRCDPISGHDNLYWYRRVMGKEIKFLLHFVKESKQDESGMPNNRFLAERTGGTYSTLKVQPAELEDSGVYFCASSLYGDSTEAFFGQGTRLTVV.